This entry describes one T cell receptor beta chain. Its target is unknown. Possible read error: a much larger clone is one base away. The CDR3 does not end in the conserved phenylalanine or tryptophan, so this is likely a read error. The data originate from a study of T and B cells in COVID-19 patients. Study context: Active-infection patients were older, median roughly 65 years, than recovered patients, median approximately 36 years.

Each TRB amplification used roughly 230-550 ng of genomic DNA from blood. General observations from the study: No sequencing was yet done of CD4+, regulatory or CD8+ subsets, or of SARS-CoV-2-responsive or tetramer+ sorted cells.

TRB rearrangements were amplified by multiplex PCR with BIOMED2 TRB-A/B primers. Each CDR3 protein gets one entry after TCRdb re-called the multiplex PCR reads with MiXCR. The data show about 11,000 distinct CDR3 sequences, 25% to 30% seen once. The receptor's source is a human donor who had recovered from COVID-19. The sequenced sample was blood.

The CDR3 bases are TGTGCCAGCTCACCAGGCGGGGAAACAGATACGCAGTATTAT. Translation: CASSPGGETDTQYY. This rearrangement joins TRBV18 to TRBJ2-3; D is perhaps TRBD2 (6 bases). V was shortened by 2 bases and J by 3 bases, with 9 bases between the two germline ends. The CDR3 has 14 residues. Germline V gene sequence: CDR1 KGHSH, CDR2 LQKENI.